This T cell receptor beta chain was retrieved from a study of shared clonotypes between healthy human individuals. General observations from the study: Tissue TCR repertoires likely differ from these blood-only repertoires.

The germline V gene encodes CDR1 DFQATT and CDR2 SNEGSKA (reference sequence). The CDR3 has 11 residues. This table comes from immunoSEQ multiplex PCR, and its TCRdb copy is limited to in-frame clones, with some not included. The repertoire has some 1,600,000 clones, approximately 98% of them found once; the top ten carry about 0.45%. Adult donors, all healthy and HIV-negative, had no recent acute infections or vaccinations. Notes on this clone: What it binds is unknown.

The sequence was collected from a young man in good health. The J gene is TRBJ2-5, the V gene TRBV20-1; D not resolved. The J call may be mistaken, given a closer DNA end match to TRBJ2-7. Sequencing input: naive CD4+ T cells sorted from blood. Indicated subset: CD45RA+ positively selected. The CDR3 sequence is CSARDSNEQYF. CDR3 in DNA: TGCAGTGCTAGAGATAGCAACGAGCAGTACTTC.